This paragraph covers one T cell receptor (beta chain) sequence. In its sample, this clonotype was seen many times. The specificity of this receptor is unknown. It has no much larger one-base neighbor in the sample; base qualities were not kept. The data stem from a study of T cell repertoires in cytomegalovirus infection (dated 2019 in TCRdb). Some background on the complete study: Donor HLA type was relevant to the analysis, as public TCR beta signatures indicated carriage of CMV infection together with the matching HLA type. On the study overall, not on this receptor specifically: Carriers of CMV infection plus the relevant HLA type were discriminated by the cumulative frequency of public TCR beta family members in the study cohort and in an independent approximately 340-donor cohort. The ex vivo response was dominated by HLA-C-restricted CMV-specific TCR beta clonotypes, and the single most frequent clonotype in two of eight donors was supplied by these HLA-C-restricted clonotypes.

Reading from cysteine to phenylalanine, the CDR3 counts 15 amino acids. Only the CDR3 region is kept as DNA, spanning 45 bases read in frame from base 1. Trimming costs V 4 bases and J 6 bases, and their ends lie 16 bases apart. The germline V gene provides CDR1 MDHEN and CDR2 SYDVKM. Sequenced using an Illumina HiSeq 1500. The public reads were reanalyzed by TCRdb: fastp trimming at Q25, MiXCR alignment, in-frame beta chains only. Here each entry gathers all rows of one CDR3 protein and keeps the most common genes and DNA. Counted in this sample were fewer than 200,000 distinct CDR3 sequences; 13% to 15% of them appeared once. The biggest ten clones account for 25% to 30% of the sample.

Sequencing used PBMCs. This receptor was taken from a human donor in good health (CMV status not recorded). Some clones in this sample may be carry-over from other donors' samples. The V gene is TRBV28 and the J gene is TRBJ1-5, with TRBD1 perhaps the D gene, on 6 matching bases. The DNA is TGTGCCAGCAGTTCACCCGGGGGGCAGGGTCAGCCCCAGCATTTT. Its translation reads: CASSSPGGQGQPQHF.